The clone carrying this T cell receptor (beta chain) turned up a few times. This entry comes from a study of patients and donors after allogeneic stem cell transplantation. Trimming stripped 4 bases from V and 5 bases from J, with 17 bases between. Germline values: CDR1 MNHEY, CDR2 SVGAGI. The CDR3 has 15 amino acids. One entry per CDR3 protein, called by TCRdb with MiXCR from the RT-PCR reads. The sample lists approximately 250,000 distinct CDR3 sequences, roughly 14% occurring once. Input material: blood, either unsorted or a sorted T cell fraction (not recorded which). This chain uses TRBV6-5 with TRBJ2-5; the D call may be TRBD1 or TRBD2 (6 bases each). The receptor comes from a human donor who was either an allogeneic HSCT recipient or a stem cell or donor lymphocyte infusion donor (not recorded which). It is not recorded whose cells these are; they may come from a transplant donor. CDR3 sequence (DNA): TGTGCCAGCAGTTCCCTAGGGGGGCCCTGGGAGACCCAGTACTTC. It is translated as CASSSLGGPWETQYF.